A single sample gave rise to the 14 T cell receptor beta chains below, sequenced in a study of early T cells in non-severe SARS-CoV-2 infection (dated by TCRdb to about 2021). The library relied on 5' RACE. Sequencing was performed on a NextSeq 500. The public reads were quality trimmed at Q25 with fastp and then assembled into clones with MiXCR by TCRdb, keeping productive beta chains. Here each entry gathers all rows of one CDR3 protein and keeps the most common genes and DNA. The sample has 45,000 to 70,000 distinct CDR3 sequences on record, 6.2% of them singletons. The ten biggest clones cover around 4% of the sample. Source material: whole blood. The receptor set was obtained from an adult who was a healthcare worker with PCR-confirmed SARS-CoV-2 infection or an uninfected control (not recorded which).

This clonotype has at least ten counts. The chain recombines TRBV20-1 with TRBJ2-4, with 9 bases that match TRBD2. The germline V gene has CDR1 DFQATT and CDR2 SNEGSKA (reference sequence). V shed 5 bases, J shed 8 bases, and the junction held 7 bases outside the gene matches. This CDR3 is 13 amino acids long. CDR3 in amino acids: CSAPEAGGDIQYF. In DNA form, the CDR3 reads TGCAGTGCTCCAGAAGCGGGGGGAGACATTCAGTACTTC.

In its sample, this clonotype was seen a few times. This rearrangement joins TRBV3-1 to TRBJ2-3; 8 bases fit TRBD2. CDR3 size: 15 residues. CDR1 is LGHDT and CDR2 is YNNKEL in the germline V gene (reference sequence). The junction had 3 bases not matched to a gene; V was cut back by 0 bases and J by 4 bases. CDR3 residues: CASSQDTGGPDTQYF. The CDR3, as DNA: TGTGCCAGCAGCCAAGATACGGGGGGGCCAGATACGCAGTATTTT.

This clonotype was seen ten or more times. The chain uses TRBV12-3 or TRBV12-4 and TRBJ2-5; D may correspond to TRBD1 or TRBD2 (6 bases each). This CDR3 region has 13 residues. V dropped 6 bases and J dropped 5 bases, with 13 bases sitting between them. CDR3 protein: CASRLGGLETQYF. CDR3 bases: TGTGCCAGCAGGTTGGGGGGCTTGGAGACCCAGTACTTC.

This clonotype was counted at least ten times. The CDR3 spells CSATESGTVHNEQFF. DNA for the CDR3: TGCAGTGCTACAGAGAGCGGGACGGTGCACAATGAGCAGTTCTTC. This rearrangement joins TRBV20-1 to TRBJ2-1; 7 bases are shared with TRBD2. CDR3 size: 15 residues. Per the germline V gene, CDR1 is DFQATT and CDR2 is SNEGSKA (reference sequence). The junction had 11 bases not matched to a gene; V was cut back by 4 bases and J by 5 bases.

The genes are TRBV18 and TRBJ2-7; D unclear. The V gene lost 3 bases and the J gene lost 3 bases, with 6 bases spanning the gap. CDR3 length: 12 residues. Germline V gene sequence: CDR1 KGHSH, CDR2 LQKENI. The CDR3 here is CASSPANYEQYF. For the CDR3, the DNA is TGTGCCAGCTCACCCGCAAACTACGAGCAGTACTTC.

This clonotype was detected a few times. V is TRBV11-2 and J is TRBJ2-1, with 12 bases aligning to TRBD1. CDR3 size: 15 residues. The J segment lost 8 bases and the V segment lost 5 bases, leaving 7 bases of the junction unmatched. Germline CDR1 SGHAT, CDR2 FQNNGV. CDR3 in amino acids: CASSPRGQGADEQFF. The CDR3 DNA reads TGTGCCAGCAGCCCTCGGGGACAGGGGGCCGATGAGCAGTTCTTC.

This clonotype is deemed medium-sized (0.01 to 0.1%). The chain is built from TRBV6-1 and TRBJ2-7, with D possibly TRBD1 on 6 matching bases. CDR3 length equals 15 residues. Germline CDR1 reads MNHNS; CDR2 reads SASEGT. The germline V and J ends were trimmed by 1 base and 3 bases, with 13 bases remaining between them. CDR3 coding DNA: TGTGCCAGCAGTGAAGAGGGTGGGGGCCACTACGAGCAGTACTTC. Its translation is CASSEEGGGHYEQYF.

This clonotype was seen more than once but under ten times. The V gene is TRBV9, the J gene TRBJ2-1, with 12 positions matching TRBD2. J was trimmed by 10 bases and V by 7 bases; bases with no gene match: 9. Germline values: CDR1 SGDLS, CDR2 YYNGEE. The CDR3 loop spans 14 amino acids. The CDR3 loop is CASSPSGGGGEQFF. The CDR3 nucleotides read TGTGCCAGCTCCCCTAGCGGGGGGGGCGGAGAGCAGTTCTTC. Combining the CDR3 with reference TRBV9 and TRBJ2-1 gives the whole variable domain DSGVTQTPKHLITATGQRVTLRCSPRSGDLSVYWYQQSLDQGLQFLIQYYNGEERAKGNILERFSAQQFPDLHSELNLSSLELGDSALYFCASSPSGGGGEQFFGPGTRLTVL.

In its sample, this clonotype was seen a few times. The junction and the germline gene differ at one end; a read error may be behind it. In nucleotides, the CDR3 is TGTGCTAGCAGCAACAGGGGGTCGAACACCGGGGAGCTGTTTTTT. As protein: CASSNRGSNTGELFF. The chain links TRBV7-7 to TRBJ2-2; 8 bases align to TRBD1. Germline V gives CDR1 SSHAT, CDR2 FNYEAQ (reference sequence). This CDR3 is built from 15 residues.

The genes are TRBV7-9 and TRBJ2-2, with no clear D. The CDR3 spans 15 residues. V lost 1 base and J lost 2, with 8 bases in between. Germline V gene sequence: CDR1 SEHNR, CDR2 FQNEAQ (reference sequence). The DNA of the CDR3 is TGTGCCAGCAGCTTAGAGAGTCCTAACACCGGGGAGCTGTTTTTT. Protein: CASSLESPNTGELFF.

In its sample, this clonotype was seen a few times. The chain joins TRBV20-1 to TRBJ2-2; 12 nucleotides align to TRBD2. Unmatched junction bases numbered 6, after V lost 6 bases and J lost 4 bases. The CDR3 contains 15 residues. Germline-derived CDR1 and CDR2 are DFQATT and SNEGSKA (reference sequence). The DNA of the CDR3 is TGCAGTGCGTTGACTAGCGGGGGTACCACCGGGGAGCTGTTTTTT. The encoded protein is CSALTSGGTTGELFF.

This clonotype has at least ten counts. The chain carries TRBV6-6 and TRBJ2-7; D may be TRBD2 (5 bases). Between the trimmed V and J ends, which lost 7 bases and 4 bases, there was a span of 14 bases. Per germline, CDR1 MNHNY and CDR2 SVGAGI (reference sequence). There are 13 residues in the CDR3. In DNA, the CDR3 is TGTGCCAGCAACCGGGGAATACTTTACGAGCAGTACTTC. This gives the protein CASNRGILYEQYF.

This clonotype was seen many times. The chain links TRBV7-2 to TRBJ2-1; possible D gene TRBD1, 6 bases. V lost 5 bases and J lost 7, with 18 bases in between. The CDR3 spans 15 residues. Germline values: CDR1 SGHTA, CDR2 FQGNSA. Written as DNA, the CDR3 is TGTGCCAGCAGCCCCCATAACAGGGTGAGGAATGAGCAGTTCTTC. Protein product: CASSPHNRVRNEQFF.

This clonotype has a count of ten or more. The V gene is TRBV4-2, the J gene TRBJ2-7; the D is unclear. The V gene's germline CDR1 is LGHNA and CDR2 YNFKEQ. Trimming took off 1 base at V and 0 bases at J, with 10 bases between the two ends. The CDR3 covers 15 residues. CDR3 DNA: TGTGCCAGCAGCCAAGCCGCAGCAGTCTCCTACGAGCAGTACTTC. This codes for CASSQAAAVSYEQYF.